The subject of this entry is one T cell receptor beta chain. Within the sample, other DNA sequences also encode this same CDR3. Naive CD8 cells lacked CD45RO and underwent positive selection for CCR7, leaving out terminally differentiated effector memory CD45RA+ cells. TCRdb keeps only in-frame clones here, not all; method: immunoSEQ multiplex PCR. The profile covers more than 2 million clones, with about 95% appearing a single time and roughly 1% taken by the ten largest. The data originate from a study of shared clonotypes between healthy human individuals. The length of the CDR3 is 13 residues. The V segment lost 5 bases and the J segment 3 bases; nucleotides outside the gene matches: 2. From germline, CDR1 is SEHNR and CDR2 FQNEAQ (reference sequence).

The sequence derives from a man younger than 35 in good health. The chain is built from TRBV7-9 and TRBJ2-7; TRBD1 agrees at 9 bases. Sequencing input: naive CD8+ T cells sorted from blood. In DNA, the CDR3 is TGTGCCAGCAGCGGGACAGGGAACTACGAGCAGTACTTC. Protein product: CASSGTGNYEQYF.